A single sample gave rise to the 3 T cell receptor beta chains below, sequenced in a study of shared clonotypes between healthy human individuals (dated by TCRdb to 2020 to 2022). CD8 naive samples were CD45RO-negative cells positively selected for CCR7, giving a CD45RA+CCR7+ population that excluded TemRA cells. The method behind the library was the immunoSEQ multiplex PCR assay. This is the immuneACCESS table as TCRdb keeps it, with only in-frame sequences that have V and J called. A part of the clones is gone; compared with another copy, unresolved V genes explain less than half, and the rest is unexplained. The sample table contains hundreds of thousands of clones; only one count was recorded for 85% to 95% of them. Around 24% of the sample goes to the ten largest clones. Sequencing input: naive CD8+ T cells sorted from blood. Per the publication, the cell subset or site label means: CD45RA+CCR7+. Source of these receptors: a man aged 25 to 45 in good health.

This chain links TRBV27 with TRBJ2-1; D unresolved. Trimming removed 6 bases at V and 3 bases at J, with 12 bases between. CDR3 size: 14 residues. Germline V gene data show CDR1 as MNHEY and CDR2 as SMNVEV (reference sequence). The CDR3 protein is CASSQSLGYNEQFF. DNA of the CDR3: TGTGCCAGCAGCCAGTCCCTTGGCTACAATGAGCAGTTCTTC.

The chain uses TRBV6-1 and TRBJ2-1; D remains unclear. Looked up from germline, CDR1 is MNHNS and CDR2 is SASEGT. V was cut by 8 bases and J by 0 bases, with 14 bases left in between. The CDR3 extends over 15 amino acids. As DNA, the CDR3 is TGTGCCAGCTCGGCAGGACGGTACTCCTACAATGAGCAGTTCTTC. Its translation: CASSAGRYSYNEQFF.

The CDR3 sequence is CASSVGFISNEQFF. The CDR3 nucleotides read TGTGCCAGCAGCGTAGGTTTTATTTCGAATGAGCAGTTCTTC. V gene TRBV9 combines with J gene TRBJ2-1; unclear D gene. Germline V gene data show CDR1 as SGDLS and CDR2 as YYNGEE. This CDR3 comprises 14 residues. Deletions cut 0 bases from V and 7 bases from J, with 11 bases between.